Given below is one T cell receptor beta chain in context. The count of this clonotype is one. Its binding antigen is unknown. Base qualities were left out, and no much larger clone turns up one base away. One read offers little support. These data belong to a study of CD8 T cells in Susac syndrome (dated by TCRdb to between 2018 and 2020). In the study overall: Whether CD8+ T cell activation and differentiation in Susac syndrome was antigen driven was tested using repertoire sequencing. Overall study outcomes, separate from this receptor: The number of individuals in the TCR sequencing and HLA analysis was recognized as being relatively small.

RNA was extracted using the RNeasy kit, and about 0.45 to 1 ug of the RNA was reverse transcribed with random hexamers. The immunoSEQ multiplex PCR assay, which covers 54 Vbeta and 13 Jbeta segments, was used to amplify TCR beta CDR3 regions. PCR amplification bias was corrected by using a synthetic template baseline for primer optimization and computational correction. The published analysis was carried out like this. Reads were assigned to V, D and J genes according to IMGT and analyzed in immunoSEQ Analyzer, with only productive sequences retained. Clonality was calculated as one minus the Shannon entropy normalized by log2 of the number of productive unique sequences. For each patient and control, public and private clones were evaluated within the 100 most prevalent clones. Clones were defined as Susac-specific if absent from the healthy and MS cohorts, from around 1,000 published viral clones and from other ImmuneACCESS disease sequences. TCRdb passed the public sequencing reads through fastp at Q25 and MiXCR, retaining productive beta sequences. Each record represents a unique CDR3 protein, reported with the most common genes and DNA among its rows. TCRdb assigned the V and J calls; the authors' analysis was not used. Within this sample are about 180,000 distinct CDR3 sequences, with approximately 94% of them counted one time only. The top ten clonotypes cover approximately 0.088% of the sample.

High-throughput TCR beta sequencing profiled peripheral blood CD8+ and CD4+ T cells from healthy donors, Susac syndrome patients and multiple sclerosis patients. Multiple sclerosis controls were treatment-naive patients with stable or active relapsing-remitting disease fulfilling revised McDonald criteria. Bulk CD8+ and CD4+ T cells were purified by magnetic negative isolation, whereas CD8+ TEMRA cells were enriched by FACS. Blood was collected in EDTA tubes and processed within 24 hours, with PBMCs isolated through density gradient centrifugation. PBMCs intended for TCR sequencing were cryopreserved in liquid nitrogen and were subsequently thawed in a 37 degrees C water bath. The sorted or isolated CD4+, CD8+ and CD8+ TEMRA cells had a purity of 90% or higher. Specimen: CD4+ T cells from PBMCs. The clonotype was recovered from a human donor with multiple sclerosis.

The nucleotide sequence is TGTGCCAGCAGCCGGTCCCCCGGGACGATAATTTCACCCCTCCACTTT. Translated, this is CASSRSPGTIISPLHF. In this chain, TRBV16 is recombined with TRBJ1-6; TRBD1 is a possible D gene, resting on 5 matching bases. V loses 4 bases, J loses 9 bases, and the germline ends lie 19 bases apart. In the germline V gene, CDR1 corresponds to KGHSY and CDR2 to FQNENV. From cysteine to phenylalanine, the CDR3 is 16 amino acids long. Only the CDR3 DNA stays, 48 bases, in frame from base 1.